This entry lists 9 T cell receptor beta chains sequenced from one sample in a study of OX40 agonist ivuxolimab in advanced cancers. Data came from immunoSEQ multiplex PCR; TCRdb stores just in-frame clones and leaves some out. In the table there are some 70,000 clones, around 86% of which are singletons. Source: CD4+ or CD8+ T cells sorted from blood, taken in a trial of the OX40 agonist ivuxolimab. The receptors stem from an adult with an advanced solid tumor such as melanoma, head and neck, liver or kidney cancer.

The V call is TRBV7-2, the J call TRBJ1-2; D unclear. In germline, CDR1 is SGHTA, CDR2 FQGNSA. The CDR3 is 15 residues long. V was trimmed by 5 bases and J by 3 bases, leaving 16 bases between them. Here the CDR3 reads CASSPAAGDHYGYTF. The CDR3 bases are TGTGCCAGCAGCCCAGCCGCGGGAGATCACTATGGCTACACCTTC.

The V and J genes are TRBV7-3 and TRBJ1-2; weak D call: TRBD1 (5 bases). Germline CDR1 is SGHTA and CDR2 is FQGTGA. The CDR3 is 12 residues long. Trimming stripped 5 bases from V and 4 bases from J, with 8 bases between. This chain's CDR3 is CASSLGLYGYTF. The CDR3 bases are TGTGCCAGCAGCCTGGGGCTCTATGGCTACACCTTC.

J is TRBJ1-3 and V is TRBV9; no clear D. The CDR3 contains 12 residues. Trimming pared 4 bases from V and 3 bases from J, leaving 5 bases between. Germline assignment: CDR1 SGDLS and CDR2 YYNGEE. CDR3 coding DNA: TGTGCCAGCAGCCCGCTTGGAAACACCATATATTTT. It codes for CASSPLGNTIYF.

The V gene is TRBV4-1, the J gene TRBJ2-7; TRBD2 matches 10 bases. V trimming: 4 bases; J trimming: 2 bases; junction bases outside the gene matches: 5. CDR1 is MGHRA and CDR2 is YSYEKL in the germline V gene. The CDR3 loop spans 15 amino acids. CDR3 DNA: TGCGCCAGCAGCCCCGGACTAGCGGAACCCTACGAGCAGTACTTC. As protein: CASSPGLAEPYEQYF.

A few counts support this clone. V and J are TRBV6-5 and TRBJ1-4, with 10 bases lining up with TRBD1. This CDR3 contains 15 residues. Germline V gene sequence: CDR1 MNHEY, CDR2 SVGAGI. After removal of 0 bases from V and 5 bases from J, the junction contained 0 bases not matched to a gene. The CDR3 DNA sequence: TGTGCCAGCAGTTACTCGGGACAGGGGAATGAAAAACTGTTTTTT. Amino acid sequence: CASSYSGQGNEKLFF.

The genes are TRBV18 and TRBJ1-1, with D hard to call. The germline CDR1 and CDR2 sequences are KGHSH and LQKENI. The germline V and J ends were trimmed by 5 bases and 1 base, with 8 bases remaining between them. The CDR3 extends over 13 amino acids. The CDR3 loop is CASSYRQNTEAFF. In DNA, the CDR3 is TGTGCCAGCTCATATCGCCAGAACACTGAAGCTTTCTTT. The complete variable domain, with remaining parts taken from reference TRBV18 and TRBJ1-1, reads NAGVMQNPRHLVRRRGQEARLRCSPMKGHSHVYWYRQLPEEGLKFMVYLQKENIIDESGMPKERFSAEFPKEGPSILRIQQVVRGDSAAYFCASSYRQNTEAFFGQGTRLTVV.

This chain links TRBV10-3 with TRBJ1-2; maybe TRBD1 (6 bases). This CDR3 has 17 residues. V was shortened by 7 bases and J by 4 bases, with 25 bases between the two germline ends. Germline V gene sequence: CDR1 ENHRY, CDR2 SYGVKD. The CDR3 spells CAITRGGGGLTVYGYTF. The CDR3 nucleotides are TGTGCCATCACTAGAGGAGGGGGTGGCCTGACTGTCTATGGCTACACCTTC.

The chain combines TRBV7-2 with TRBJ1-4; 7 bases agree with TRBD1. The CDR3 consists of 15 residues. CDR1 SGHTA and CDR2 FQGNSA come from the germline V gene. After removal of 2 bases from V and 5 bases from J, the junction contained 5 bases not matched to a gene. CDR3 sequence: CASSLSTGPNEKLFF. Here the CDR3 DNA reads TGTGCCAGCAGCTTATCGACAGGGCCAAATGAAAAACTGTTTTTT.

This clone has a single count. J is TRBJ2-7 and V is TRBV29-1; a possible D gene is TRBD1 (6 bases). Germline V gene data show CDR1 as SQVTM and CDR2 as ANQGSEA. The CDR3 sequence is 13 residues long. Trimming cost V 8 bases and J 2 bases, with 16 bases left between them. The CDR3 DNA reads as TGCAGCTCCACAGGGAGATCGCCCTACGAGCAGTACTTC. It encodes CSSTGRSPYEQYF.